These T cell receptor beta chains were read from a single sample in a study of Ad26.COV2.S vaccination and SARS-CoV-2 variants. The method was immunoSEQ multiplex PCR; TCRdb's version includes in-frame clones alone and lacks a portion of them. The sample carries fewer than 900,000 clones, more than 80% recorded once. The sequenced sample was peripheral blood, obtained in a trial of Ad26.COV2.S vaccine versus placebo. The source is a person between 18 and 65 years old who received the Ad26.COV2.S COVID-19 vaccine or a placebo. The CDR3 runs from the conserved cysteine through the conserved F or W. A D gene is named only where the DNA matches it firmly. Only part of the rows carry a size: once, few, many, or a class if the clone is expanded.

clone size,D gene,V gene,J gene,CDR3 protein,CDR3 DNA
-,TRBD2,TRBV4-2,TRBJ2-3,CASSQLITSGLVTDTQYF,TGTGCCAGCAGCCAACTAATTACTAGCGGCTTGGTCACAGATACGCAGTATTTT
-,-,TRBV29-1,TRBJ1-1,CSVSEGRGTEAFF,TGCAGCGTTTCGGAGGGCAGGGGAACTGAAGCTTTCTTT
-,-,TRBV7-8,TRBJ2-7,CASSLPPRGYEQYF,TGTGCCAGCAGCTTACCCCCGAGGGGCTACGAGCAGTACTTC
-,-,TRBV20-1,TRBJ1-2,CSAHRDYGYTF,TGCAGTGCTCACAGGGACTATGGCTACACCTTC
-,TRBD2,TRBV20-1,TRBJ2-7,CSASSGTSIHEQYF,TGCAGTGCTAGTTCCGGGACTAGTATACACGAGCAGTACTTC
-,-,TRBV3-1/TRBV3-2,TRBJ1-5,CASSLQNQPQHF,TGTGCCAGCAGCCTACAAAATCAGCCCCAGCATTTT
-,TRBD1,TRBV19,TRBJ1-1,CASCVRDRAYLNTEAFF,TGTGCCAGCTGTGTCCGTGACAGGGCTTACTTGAACACTGAAGCTTTCTTT
-,-,TRBV7-9,TRBJ2-7,CASSLSQTYEQYF,TGTGCCAGCAGCTTATCGCAGACCTACGAGCAGTACTTC
-,TRBD1,TRBV30,TRBJ2-1,CAWSAGGNEQFF,TGTGCCTGGAGTGCAGGGGGCAATGAGCAGTTCTTC
-,-,TRBV2,TRBJ1-2,CASNRFHGYTF,TGTGCCAGCAACAGGTTCCATGGCTACACCTTC
-,TRBD1,TRBV5-6,TRBJ1-1,CASSPWTGAEAFF,TGTGCCAGCAGCCCTTGGACAGGTGCTGAAGCTTTCTTT
-,-,TRBV7-9,TRBJ2-1,CASSVPISSYNEQFF,TGTGCCAGCAGCGTCCCCATTAGCTCCTACAATGAGCAGTTCTTC
-,TRBD2,TRBV14,TRBJ2-7,CASSQDISLAGEQYF,TGTGCCAGCAGCCAAGATATAAGCCTAGCGGGAGAGCAGTACTTC
-,TRBD1,TRBV19,TRBJ1-4,CASSSLGTVGEKLFF,TGTGCCAGTAGTAGTCTAGGGACAGTTGGAGAAAAACTGTTTTTT
-,-,TRBV7-9,TRBJ2-7,CASSQPPARGEQYF,TGTGCCAGCAGCCAGCCGCCCGCCCGGGGCGAGCAGTACTTC
-,-,TRBV18,TRBJ2-5,CASSHSTGANRETQYF,TGTGCCAGCTCACATTCGACTGGGGCCAATAGGGAGACCCAGTACTTC
-,-,TRBV6-5,TRBJ2-3,CASSYTYRQNTDTQYF,TGTGCCAGCAGTTACACCTACAGACAGAACACAGATACGCAGTATTTT
-,-,TRBV9,TRBJ1-3,CASSPGGDGTIYF,TGTGCCAGCAGCCCTGGTGGGGACGGCACCATATATTTT
few,-,TRBV11-2,TRBJ2-7,CASSSQGYEQYF,TGTGCCAGCAGCTCCCAGGGCTACGAGCAGTACTTC
-,TRBD1,TRBV6-5,TRBJ1-2,CASSYSDRGGGYTF,TGTGCCAGCAGTTACTCGGACAGGGGAGGTGGCTACACCTTC
-,-,TRBV21-1,TRBJ2-7,CASSKDEAEEGPYEQYF,TGTGCCAGCAGCAAAGATGAGGCGGAGGAAGGCCCTTACGAGCAGTACTTC
-,-,TRBV7-9,TRBJ1-1,CASSLREGTEAFF,TGTGCCAGCAGCTTACGGGAAGGGACTGAAGCTTTCTTT
-,-,TRBV7-3,TRBJ1-1,CASSLGGRRNTEAFF,TGTGCCAGCAGCTTAGGAGGACGGCGGAACACTGAAGCTTTCTTT
-,TRBD1,TRBV20-1,TRBJ1-6,CSASPQGGPSLNSPLHF,TGCAGTGCTAGTCCGCAGGGGGGGCCATCCCTGAATTCACCCCTCCACTTT
once,TRBD2,TRBV24-1,TRBJ2-1,CATSEASGRASEQFF,TGTGCCACCAGTGAAGCTAGCGGGAGGGCCAGCGAGCAGTTCTTC
once,TRBD2,TRBV4-3,TRBJ2-2,CASSPKRGNTGELFF,TGCGCCAGCAGCCCGAAGCGGGGGAACACCGGGGAGCTGTTTTTT
-,TRBD1,TRBV3-1/TRBV3-2,TRBJ2-3,CASSQGQGARDTQYF,TGTGCCAGCAGCCAGGGACAGGGGGCAAGGGATACGCAGTATTTT
-,TRBD2,TRBV27,TRBJ2-3,CASSSLAGGVSTDTQYF,TGTGCCAGCAGTTCTCTAGCGGGAGGGGTTAGCACAGATACGCAGTATTTT
-,-,TRBV5-1,TRBJ1-6,CASSLANRDRGFDNSPLHF,TGCGCCAGCAGCTTGGCCAACAGGGATAGGGGGTTTGATAATTCACCCCTCCACTTT
once,-,TRBV10-3,TRBJ2-2,CAISAVGAVTGELFF,TGTGCCATCAGTGCTGTGGGAGCAGTTACCGGGGAGCTGTTTTTT
-,-,TRBV19,TRBJ1-1,CATALHKNTEAFF,TGTGCCACAGCCCTTCACAAGAACACTGAAGCTTTCTTT
-,TRBD1,TRBV29-1,TRBJ2-2,CSVRQGSNTGELFF,TGCAGCGTCCGACAGGGGTCGAACACCGGGGAGCTGTTTTTT
-,-,TRBV30,TRBJ2-7,CAWSAPEEQYF,TGTGCCTGGAGTGCCCCCGAGGAGCAGTACTTC
-,-,TRBV6-5,TRBJ1-3,CASSRGQRNTIYF,TGTGCCAGCAGCCGAGGACAGAGAAACACCATATATTTT
-,-,TRBV5-1,TRBJ1-2,CASSRSSGSYGYTF,TGCGCCAGCAGCAGATCCTCGGGGTCCTATGGCTACACCTTC
-,-,TRBV5-1,TRBJ1-6,CASSLVGVSPLHF,TGCGCCAGCAGCTTGGTGGGGGTGTCACCCCTCCACTTT
-,-,TRBV29-1,TRBJ2-7,CSVEEVGQGQEQYF,TGCAGCGTTGAAGAGGTCGGGCAGGGGCAAGAGCAGTACTTC
once,TRBD2,TRBV11-3,TRBJ2-3,CASSLGGTSGTDTQYF,TGTGCCAGCAGCTTAGGGGGGACTAGCGGCACAGATACGCAGTATTTT
-,TRBD2,TRBV27,TRBJ2-5,CASSLAGGHQETQYF,TGTGCCAGCAGCCTAGCGGGAGGCCACCAAGAGACCCAGTACTTC
-,TRBD2,TRBV19,TRBJ2-3,CASTGLAGVDTQYF,TGTGCCAGTACGGGACTAGCGGGAGTAGATACGCAGTATTTT
-,TRBD1,TRBV7-2,TRBJ1-1,CASSLGQGAWEAEAFF,TGTGCCAGCAGCTTAGGGCAGGGGGCCTGGGAAGCTGAAGCTTTCTTT
-,-,TRBV7-2,TRBJ1-4,CASSYRQATNEKLFF,TGTGCCAGCAGCTACCGACAAGCAACTAATGAAAAACTGTTTTTT
-,TRBD1,TRBV5-1,TRBJ2-3,CASSLLGQGSDTQYF,TGCGCCAGCAGCTTATTGGGACAGGGGTCAGATACGCAGTATTTT
-,-,TRBV7-9,TRBJ2-6,CASRHKTGLSGANVLTF,TGTGCCAGCAGACATAAGACAGGTCTTTCGGGGGCCAACGTCCTGACTTTC
once,TRBD1,TRBV18,TRBJ2-2,CASSPGTGRTGELFF,TGTGCCAGCTCACCTGGGACAGGGCGCACCGGGGAGCTGTTTTTT
-,-,TRBV18,TRBJ1-1,CASSPRDGNGAFF,TGTGCCAGCTCACCACGAGACGGCAATGGGGCTTTCTTT
-,-,TRBV6-5,TRBJ2-1,CASSFTTSAYNEQFF,TGTGCCAGCAGTTTTACGACTAGTGCCTACAATGAGCAGTTCTTC